A single sample is the source of the 21 T cell receptor beta chains below, sequenced in a study of cytomegalovirus exposure and HLA in healthy donors. The PCR used 60 Vbeta and 13 Jbeta primers. Profiling relied on immunoSEQ multiplex PCR, and the TCRdb table lists in-frame clones only, not all of them. This sample has around 210,000 clones, with approximately 78% found just once. Sequencing was done on a sample of PBMCs. All receptors derive from a boy aged 5-17 years in good health and CMV-seronegative.

The J gene is TRBJ2-2, the V gene TRBV27; D possibly corresponds to TRBD2 (6 bases). The germline V gene encodes CDR1 MNHEY and CDR2 SMNVEV (reference sequence). The CDR3 runs to 13 residues. The V gene lost 6 bases and the J gene lost 6 bases, with 11 bases spanning the gap. CDR3 coding DNA: TGTGCCAGCAGCCCACGGAGGGCCGGGGAGCTGTTTTTT. Translation gives CASSPRRAGELFF.

The rearrangement joins TRBV19 to TRBJ2-2, with D unresolved. The V end was cut by 5 bases, the J end by 7 bases, with 14 bases between. The CDR3 runs to 14 residues. The germline gives CDR1 LNHDA, CDR2 SQIVND (reference sequence). CDR3 in amino acids: CASSYPESLGELFF. As DNA, the CDR3 is TGTGCCAGTAGTTACCCCGAGAGTCTCGGGGAGCTGTTTTTT.

The chain is built from TRBV7-9 and TRBJ1-3; unclear D gene. This CDR3 is built from 18 residues. Trimming took off 5 bases at V and 5 bases at J, with 25 bases between the two ends. CDR1 and CDR2 from the germline V gene are SEHNR and FQNEAQ (reference sequence). CDR3 in DNA: TGTGCCAGCAGCCCCAACAACACGCGGGGAGGTTCAAGAAACACCATATATTTT. This gives the protein CASSPNNTRGGSRNTIYF.

Notes on this clone: At one end, the junction sequence differs from germline, possibly due to a read error. The CDR3 region is CASHRDSF. In DNA form, the CDR3 reads TGTGCCAGCCATAGGGACAGCTTC. The chain joins TRBV2 to TRBJ1-2; TRBD1 matches 7 bases. Germline values: CDR1 SNHLY, CDR2 FYNNEI. The CDR3 totals 8 residues. Full variable domain (missing parts from reference TRBV2 and TRBJ1-2): EPEVTQTPSHQVTQMGQEVILRCVPISNHLYFYWYRQILGQKVEFLVSFYNNEISEKSEIFDDQFSVERPDGSNFTLKIRSTKLEDSAMYFCASHRDSFGSGTRLTVV.

The chain recombines TRBV5-8 with TRBJ2-2, with D possibly being TRBD2 (6 bases). This CDR3 contains 18 residues. V gave up 1 base and J gave up 4 bases, with 20 bases separating them. Germline CDR1 reads SGHTS; CDR2 reads YDEGEE. CDR3 coding DNA: TGTGCCAGCAGCTTGTTAAATTGGGAGGAACCGAGCACCGGGGAGCTGTTTTTT. This gives the protein CASSLLNWEEPSTGELFF.

The chain joins TRBV27 to TRBJ2-1; the D gene is possibly TRBD1 (5 bases). The CDR3 has 14 residues. V dropped 2 bases and J dropped 7 bases, with 12 bases sitting between them. Germline CDR1 MNHEY, CDR2 SMNVEV (reference sequence). In DNA form, the CDR3 reads TGTGCCAGCAGTTTAGGGGCTTTGGTTAATGAGCAGTTCTTC. The encoded protein is CASSLGALVNEQFF.

V gene TRBV12-5 combines with J gene TRBJ1-1; 9 nucleotides align to TRBD1. Germline assignment: CDR1 LGHNT and CDR2 FRNRAP. The V and J ends lost 1 base and 5 bases, in that order; junction bases with no gene match: 11. The CDR3 covers 17 residues. The CDR3 DNA follows: TGTGCTAGTGGTTTGGAACCCGGGACAGGGTCTGGGACTGAAGCTTTCTTT. Protein sequence: CASGLEPGTGSGTEAFF.

The CDR3 nucleotides read TGTGCCGGCACACCGCGGGGGAAGAATCAGCCCCAGCATTTT. Its translation: CAGTPRGKNQPQHF. The chain carries TRBV7-8 and TRBJ1-5, with D possibly being TRBD1 (5 bases). The CDR3 is 14 amino acids. Germline CDR1 and CDR2: SGHVS and FQNEAQ. The V end lost 11 bases, the J end lost 4 bases, and 18 bases lay between the germline ends. The whole variable domain, remainder taken from reference TRBV7-8 and TRBJ1-5, is GAGVSQSPRYKVAKRGQDVALRCDPISGHVSLFWYQQALGQGPEFLTYFQNEAQLDKSGLPSDRFFAERPEGSVSTLKIQRTQQEDSAVYLCAGTPRGKNQPQHFGDGTRLSIL.

In DNA form, the CDR3 reads TGTGCCAGCAGCGTACGGCAGGGGGAGACCCAGTACTTC. This gives the protein CASSVRQGETQYF. This sequence joins TRBV9 and TRBJ2-5; D might be TRBD1 (6 bases). Trimming stripped 1 base from V and 5 bases from J, with 9 bases between. The CDR3 totals 13 residues. Per germline, CDR1 SGDLS and CDR2 YYNGEE.

This clone was observed a single time. The J gene is TRBJ2-7, the V gene TRBV27; TRBD2 aligns across 7 bases. CDR1 and CDR2 from the germline V gene are MNHEY and SMNVEV (reference sequence). The CDR3 is made up of 14 amino acids. The ends lost 6 bases at V and 7 bases at J; junction bases unmatched: 12. As DNA, the CDR3 is TGTGCCAGCAGATATAGCGGGTCCCGAGCTGAGCAGTACTTC. Its protein is CASRYSGSRAEQYF.

This chain links TRBV30 with TRBJ1-2; 7 bases match TRBD1. The CDR3 sequence is 13 residues long. CDR1 GTSNPN and CDR2 SVGIG come from the germline V gene (reference sequence). V gave up 0 bases and J gave up 8 bases; unmatched junction bases: 6. DNA for the CDR3: TGTGCCTGGAGTGTACAAGGGGGCTGGGGCTACACCTTC. Translating gives CAWSVQGGWGYTF.

The chain recombines TRBV18 with TRBJ2-7; 11 nucleotides agree with TRBD1. From germline, CDR1 is KGHSH and CDR2 LQKENI. CDR3 length: 15 amino acids. Unmatched junction bases numbered 6, after V lost 5 bases and J lost 3 bases. The CDR3 here is CASSTAGTGGYEQYF. The CDR3 nucleotides read TGTGCCAGCTCAACAGCCGGGACAGGGGGCTACGAGCAGTACTTC.

The sample holds one count of this clone. The V and J genes are TRBV6-5 and TRBJ1-1; perhaps TRBD1 as D (5 bases). Germline CDR1 and CDR2: MNHEY and SVGAGI. CDR3 length: 11 amino acids. Trimming took off 8 bases at V and 9 bases at J, with 13 bases between the two ends. This CDR3 reads CASQVGGKAFF. For the CDR3, the DNA is TGTGCCAGCCAGGTGGGGGGAAAAGCTTTCTTT.

The chain employs TRBV7-2 and TRBJ2-1; 7 bases line up with TRBD2. Losses at the gene ends were 2 bases for V and 16 bases for J; bases not matched to a gene: 11. The CDR3 runs to 13 residues. Germline V gene sequence: CDR1 SGHTA, CDR2 FQGNSA. DNA for the CDR3: TGTGCCAGCAGCTTACATACGAGGGAGGGAGTATTCTTC. Residues: CASSLHTREGVFF. The full variable domain, completed using reference TRBV7-2 and TRBJ2-1, is GAGVSQSPSNKVTEKGKDVELRCDPISGHTALYWYRQSLGQGLEFLIYFQGNSAPDKSGLPSDRFSAERTGGSVSTLTIQRTQQEDSAVYLCASSLHTREGVFFGPGTRLTVL.

J is TRBJ2-5 and V is TRBV5-6; the D gene is possibly TRBD2 (5 bases). The CDR3 spans 13 residues. Trimming took off 4 bases at V and 2 bases at J, with 9 bases between the two ends. In germline, CDR1 is SGHDT, CDR2 YYEEEE. The CDR3 reads CASSKDSQETQYF. In DNA form, the CDR3 reads TGTGCCAGCAGCAAGGACTCGCAAGAGACCCAGTACTTC.

Of note for this clone: Lacking the conserved final phenylalanine or tryptophan, this CDR3 likely reflects a read error. V gene TRBV29-1 combines with J gene TRBJ1-2; a weak D match, TRBD1 (5 bases). Germline values: CDR1 SQVTM, CDR2 ANQGSEA. The CDR3 has 15 amino acids. The germline V and J ends were trimmed by 7 bases and 3 bases, with 21 bases remaining between them. CDR3 sequence: CSGRALRTGDYGYTL. DNA of the CDR3: TGCAGCGGGCGAGCGCTCAGGACGGGGGACTATGGCTACACCCTC.

V is TRBV6-4 and J is TRBJ2-3, with 12 bases fitting TRBD1. The CDR3 contains 15 residues. Germline V gives CDR1 MRHNA, CDR2 SNTAGT. V shed 0 bases and J 14 bases; nucleotides not matched to a gene: 9. CDR3 sequence: CASSDSGTGGWMLYF. The DNA for the CDR3 is TGTGCCAGCAGTGACTCGGGGACAGGGGGCTGGATGCTGTATTTT.

This clone was seen a handful of times. The chain links TRBV5-4 to TRBJ1-2; 7 positions match TRBD1. The junction had 3 bases not matched to a gene; V was cut back by 1 base and J by 6 bases. Looked up from germline, CDR1 is SGHNT and CDR2 is YYREEE (reference sequence). The CDR3 runs 13 residues. The CDR3 spells CASSLRGQDGYTF. CDR3 DNA sequence: TGTGCCAGCAGCTTGAGAGGACAGGATGGCTACACCTTC.

Points on this clone: Other DNA sequences from this sample encode an identical CDR3 as well. The rearrangement joins TRBV27 to TRBJ2-7, with 10 bases aligning to TRBD1. The germline gives CDR1 MNHEY, CDR2 SMNVEV (reference sequence). The CDR3 is made up of 14 amino acids. Trimming at V came to 5 bases and at J to 4 bases, leaving 5 bases not matched to a gene. The CDR3 protein is CASSPGTGDYEQYF. CDR3 DNA: TGTGCCAGCAGTCCCGGGACAGGGGATTACGAGCAGTACTTC.

The V call is TRBV4-2, the J call TRBJ2-7; D possibly corresponds to TRBD2 (6 bases). From germline, CDR1 is LGHNA and CDR2 YNFKEQ. CDR3 length: 16 residues. Trimming pared 2 bases from V and 3 bases from J, leaving 17 bases between. CDR3 nucleotides: TGTGCCAGCAGCCAAAGGGGATGGGACTCCTACTACGAGCAGTACTTC. It is translated as CASSQRGWDSYYEQYF.

V is TRBV5-8 and J is TRBJ2-7; 8 nucleotides align to TRBD2. V lost 4 bases, J lost 2 bases, and 5 bases stayed unmatched. Germline lookup yields CDR1 SGHTS and CDR2 YDEGEE. The CDR3 has 14 residues. CDR3 region: CASSAPGLAYEQYF. In nucleotides, the CDR3 is TGTGCCAGCAGCGCCCCGGGACTAGCCTACGAGCAGTACTTC.